This TCR beta chain was identified in a study of T cell repertoires in cytomegalovirus infection. This clonotype was observed a few times. Between the trimmed V and J ends, which lost 9 bases and 0 bases, there was a span of 12 bases. This CDR3 spans 14 amino acids. From germline, CDR1 is MDHEN and CDR2 SYDVKM. TCRdb re-derived calls from the reads in MiXCR, one entry per CDR3 protein. The table lists 350,000 to 550,000 distinct CDR3 sequences, roughly a third of them singletons. This chain links TRBV28 with TRBJ2-1; either TRBD1 or TRBD2 may supply D (5 bases each). What was sequenced was PBMCs. The clonotype was recovered from a human donor in good health (CMV status not recorded). Some clones in this sample may be carry-over from other donors' samples. The CDR3 sequence is CASGGPSSYNEQFF. CDR3 DNA: TGTGCCAGTGGGGGTCCAAGCTCCTACAATGAGCAGTTCTTC. The variable domain in full, with the rest retrieved from reference TRBV28 and TRBJ2-1, is DVKVTQSSRYLVKRTGEKVFLECVQDMDHENMFWYRQDPGLGLRLIYFSYDVKMKEKGDIPEGYSVSREKKERFSLILESASTNQTSMYLCASGGPSSYNEQFFGPGTRLTVL.